This is a list of T cell receptor beta chains from one sample in a study of control samples from healthy donors and cancer patients. Clones were sequenced by immunoSEQ multiplex PCR, and TCRdb holds only the in-frame ones, with some missing. The repertoire holds around 110,000 clones, with 70% to 90% as singletons. Sample: blood. These receptors were obtained from an older woman in good health. Both conserved end residues are part of each CDR3. The order of the fields is clone size, CDR3 length, V gene, J gene, D gene, CDR3 DNA, CDR3 protein. A D gene is named only where the DNA matches it firmly. Clone size is given for some rows only: seen once, a few or many times, or a class if the clone is expanded.

clone_size: NA
cdr3_length: 15
v_call: TRBV27
j_call: TRBJ2-5
d_call: TRBD2
cdr3_nt: TGTGCCAGCAGTTTCGGCCGGGGGGGTGAGTCGACCCAGTACTTC
cdr3_aa: CASSFGRGGESTQYF

clone_size: NA
cdr3_length: 12
v_call: TRBV19
j_call: TRBJ1-2
d_call: NA
cdr3_nt: TGTGCCACCGGACACCCAAGGGATGGCTACACCTTC
cdr3_aa: CATGHPRDGYTF

clone_size: NA
cdr3_length: 15
v_call: TRBV4-3
j_call: TRBJ2-7
d_call: NA
cdr3_nt: TGCGCCAGCAGCCAAGGTTCAGGGCCGTCCTACGAGCAGTACTTC
cdr3_aa: CASSQGSGPSYEQYF

clone_size: NA
cdr3_length: 14
v_call: TRBV5-1
j_call: TRBJ2-5
d_call: NA
cdr3_nt: TGCGCCAGCGATCAGGAGGGGATGGGAAAGACCCAGTACTTC
cdr3_aa: CASDQEGMGKTQYF

clone_size: NA
cdr3_length: 13
v_call: TRBV29-1
j_call: TRBJ1-2
d_call: NA
cdr3_nt: TGCAGCGTTGAAGACCCCAAGGACAGCAGGGTCACCTTC
cdr3_aa: CSVEDPKDSRVTF

clone_size: NA
cdr3_length: 15
v_call: TRBV5-5
j_call: TRBJ2-5
d_call: NA
cdr3_nt: TGTGCCAGCAGCTCGGGACTGGAGAAGGGGGAGACCCAGTACTTC
cdr3_aa: CASSSGLEKGETQYF

clone_size: NA
cdr3_length: 14
v_call: TRBV7-9
j_call: TRBJ1-1
d_call: NA
cdr3_nt: TGTGCCAGCAGCCCACCGGGGGTGAACACTGAAGCTTTCTTT
cdr3_aa: CASSPPGVNTEAFF

clone_size: NA
cdr3_length: 11
v_call: TRBV18
j_call: TRBJ1-1
d_call: NA
cdr3_nt: TGTGCCAGCTCACCAGGGAGTCTAGCTTTCTTT
cdr3_aa: CASSPGSLAFF

clone_size: NA
cdr3_length: 18
v_call: TRBV7-9
j_call: TRBJ2-3
d_call: NA
cdr3_nt: TGTGCCAGCAGCCTAGCCAAACTGACTAGTCCTGGCACAGATACGCAGTATTTT
cdr3_aa: CASSLAKLTSPGTDTQYF

clone_size: once
cdr3_length: 14
v_call: TRBV2
j_call: TRBJ2-1
d_call: NA
cdr3_nt: TGTGCCAGCAGTGATTTCGGGCGTTACAATGAGCAGTTCTTC
cdr3_aa: CASSDFGRYNEQFF

clone_size: once
cdr3_length: 15
v_call: TRBV19
j_call: TRBJ2-7
d_call: TRBD1
cdr3_nt: TGTGCCAGTAGTCTCTGGACAGGACTTTCCTACGAGCAGTACTTC
cdr3_aa: CASSLWTGLSYEQYF

clone_size: NA
cdr3_length: 16
v_call: TRBV7-2
j_call: TRBJ1-3
d_call: NA
cdr3_nt: TGTGCCAGCAGCTTATCTCCAGGACGCTCTGGAAACACCATATATTTT
cdr3_aa: CASSLSPGRSGNTIYF

clone_size: NA
cdr3_length: 16
v_call: TRBV7-9
j_call: TRBJ2-1
d_call: TRBD2
cdr3_nt: TGTGCCAGCAGCTTTCCCGGACTAGCGGGGGCGGGGGAGCAGTTCTTC
cdr3_aa: CASSFPGLAGAGEQFF

clone_size: NA
cdr3_length: 14
v_call: TRBV6-5
j_call: TRBJ1-5
d_call: TRBD1
cdr3_nt: TGTGCCAGCCGGCAAGGGGACAGGTGGCAGCCCCAGCATTTT
cdr3_aa: CASRQGDRWQPQHF

clone_size: NA
cdr3_length: 15
v_call: TRBV5-1
j_call: TRBJ2-2
d_call: NA
cdr3_nt: TGCGCCAGCAGCGCCAGCCTGCTAACCACCGGGGAGCTGTTTTTT
cdr3_aa: CASSASLLTTGELFF

clone_size: NA
cdr3_length: 16
v_call: TRBV11-2
j_call: TRBJ2-1
d_call: TRBD1
cdr3_nt: TGTGCCAGCAGCCCCCGGGACAGGGGCTCCTACAATGAGCAGTTCTTC
cdr3_aa: CASSPRDRGSYNEQFF

clone_size: NA
cdr3_length: 13
v_call: TRBV28
j_call: TRBJ1-1
d_call: NA
cdr3_nt: TGTGCCAGCAGTCCTTTGGGGAGGACTGAAGCTTTCTTT
cdr3_aa: CASSPLGRTEAFF

clone_size: NA
cdr3_length: 16
v_call: TRBV5-6
j_call: TRBJ1-5
d_call: NA
cdr3_nt: TGTGCCAGCAGCCCGGGGGGAGCTTTTAGCAATCAGCCCCAGCATTTT
cdr3_aa: CASSPGGAFSNQPQHF